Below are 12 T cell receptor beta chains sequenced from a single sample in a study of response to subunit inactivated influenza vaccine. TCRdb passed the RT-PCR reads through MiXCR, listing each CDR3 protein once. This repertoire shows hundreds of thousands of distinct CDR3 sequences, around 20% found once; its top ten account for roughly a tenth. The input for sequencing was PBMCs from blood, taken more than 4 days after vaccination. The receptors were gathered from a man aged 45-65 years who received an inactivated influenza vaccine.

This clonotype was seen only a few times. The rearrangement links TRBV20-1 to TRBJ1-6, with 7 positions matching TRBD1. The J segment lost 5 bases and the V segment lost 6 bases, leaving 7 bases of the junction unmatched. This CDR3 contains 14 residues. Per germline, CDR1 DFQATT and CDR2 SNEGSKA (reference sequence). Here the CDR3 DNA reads TGCAGTGCCCCTCGCGACAGGGATAATTCACCCCTCCACTTT. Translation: CSAPRDRDNSPLHF.

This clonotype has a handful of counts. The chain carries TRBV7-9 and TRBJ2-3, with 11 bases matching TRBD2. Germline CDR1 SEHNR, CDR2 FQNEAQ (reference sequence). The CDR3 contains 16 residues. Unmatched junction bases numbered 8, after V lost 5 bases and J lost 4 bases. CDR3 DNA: TGTGCCAGCAGCCGGAGGGCACTAGCGGGAGCAGATACGCAGTATTTT. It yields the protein CASSRRALAGADTQYF. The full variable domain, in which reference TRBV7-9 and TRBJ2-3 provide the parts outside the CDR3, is DTGVSQNPRHKITKRGQNVTFRCDPISEHNRLYWYRQTLGQGPEFLTYFQNEAQLEKSRLLSDRFSAERPKGSFSTLEIQRTEQGDSAMYLCASSRRALAGADTQYFGPGTRLTVL.

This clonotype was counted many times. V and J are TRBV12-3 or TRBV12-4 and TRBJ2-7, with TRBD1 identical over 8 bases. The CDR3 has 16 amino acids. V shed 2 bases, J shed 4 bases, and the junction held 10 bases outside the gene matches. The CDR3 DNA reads TGTGCCAGCAGTTTACATTCGAGACAGGGGAAATACGAGCAGTACTTC. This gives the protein CASSLHSRQGKYEQYF.

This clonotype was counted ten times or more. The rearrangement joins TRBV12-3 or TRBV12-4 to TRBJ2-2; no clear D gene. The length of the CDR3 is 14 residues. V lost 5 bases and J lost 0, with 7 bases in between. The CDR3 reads CASSPRANTGELFF. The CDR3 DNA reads TGTGCCAGCAGTCCCCGAGCGAACACCGGGGAGCTGTTTTTT.

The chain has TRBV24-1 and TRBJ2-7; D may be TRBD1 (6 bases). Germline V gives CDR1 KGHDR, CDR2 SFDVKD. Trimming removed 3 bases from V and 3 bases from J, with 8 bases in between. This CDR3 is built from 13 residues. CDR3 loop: CATSDIRGYEQYF. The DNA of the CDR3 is TGTGCCACCAGTGATATCAGGGGCTACGAGCAGTACTTC.

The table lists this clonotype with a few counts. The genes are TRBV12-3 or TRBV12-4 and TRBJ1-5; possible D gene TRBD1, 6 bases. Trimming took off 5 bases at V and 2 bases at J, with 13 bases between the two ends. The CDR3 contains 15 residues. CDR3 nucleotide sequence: TGTGCCAGCAGTACACAGGGTAGGGGCAATCAGCCCCAGCATTTT. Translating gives CASSTQGRGNQPQHF.

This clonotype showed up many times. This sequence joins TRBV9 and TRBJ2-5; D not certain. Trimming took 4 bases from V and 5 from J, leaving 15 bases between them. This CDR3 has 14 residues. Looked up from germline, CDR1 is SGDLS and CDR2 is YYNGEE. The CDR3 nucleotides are TGTGCCAGCAGCCCCCCGTTAGCTGTGGAGACCCAGTACTTC. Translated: CASSPPLAVETQYF.

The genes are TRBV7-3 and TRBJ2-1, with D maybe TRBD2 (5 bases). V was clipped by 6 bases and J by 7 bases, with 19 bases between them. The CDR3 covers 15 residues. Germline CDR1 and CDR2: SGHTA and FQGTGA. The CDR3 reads CASRLSHRGQNEQFF. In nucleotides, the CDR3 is TGTGCCAGCAGACTTTCCCACAGAGGGCAGAATGAGCAGTTCTTC.

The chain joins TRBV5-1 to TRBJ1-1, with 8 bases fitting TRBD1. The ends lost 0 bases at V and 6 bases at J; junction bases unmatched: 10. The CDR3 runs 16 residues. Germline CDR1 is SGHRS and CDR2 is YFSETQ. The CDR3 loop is CASSLEEWTGNAEAFF. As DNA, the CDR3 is TGCGCCAGCAGCTTGGAGGAGTGGACAGGGAATGCTGAAGCTTTCTTT.

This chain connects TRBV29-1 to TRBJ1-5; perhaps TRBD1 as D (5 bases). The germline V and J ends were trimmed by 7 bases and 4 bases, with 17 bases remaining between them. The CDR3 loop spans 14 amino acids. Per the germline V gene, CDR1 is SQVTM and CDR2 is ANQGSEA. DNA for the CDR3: TGCAGCGCCCAATTAGGGGTCGGGAATCAGCCCCAGCATTTT. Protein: CSAQLGVGNQPQHF.

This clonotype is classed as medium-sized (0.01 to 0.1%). The CDR3 DNA sequence: TGTGCCATCAAGACAGGTAGCAATCAGCCCCAGCATTTT. Translated, it gives CAIKTGSNQPQHF. The chain is built from TRBV10-3 and TRBJ1-5; a possible D gene is TRBD1 (6 bases). Per the germline V gene, CDR1 is ENHRY and CDR2 is SYGVKD. The CDR3 extends over 13 amino acids. V lost 7 bases and J 0 bases, leaving 7 bases between the germline ends.

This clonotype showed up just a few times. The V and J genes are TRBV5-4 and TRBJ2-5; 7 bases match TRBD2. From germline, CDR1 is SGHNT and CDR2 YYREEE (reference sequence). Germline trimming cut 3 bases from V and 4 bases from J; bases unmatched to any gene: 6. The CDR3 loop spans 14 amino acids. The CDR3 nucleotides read TGTGCCAGCAGCTCTAGCGGCCGGGGAGAGACCCAGTACTTC. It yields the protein CASSSSGRGETQYF.